The 16 T cell receptor beta chains below all came from one sample that was sequenced in a study of immune evolution from preneoplasia to lung adenocarcinoma. Only in-frame clones appear in the TCRdb table, and some are missing; sequencing was by immunoSEQ multiplex PCR. The sample has fewer than 4,500 clones; roughly 80% are singletons. Input material: FFPE minimally invasive lung adenocarcinoma tissue. Source of these receptors: a person aged 55 to 79 with lung adenocarcinoma.

On this clone: Germline is not matched at one junction end, which may reflect a read error. The same CDR3 is also encoded by other DNA sequences in this sample. V usage is TRBV6-1 and J usage is TRBJ1-2; D is undetermined. The V gene's germline CDR1 is MNHNS and CDR2 SASEGT. The CDR3 covers 12 residues. CDR3 residues: CASSDEPYGYTF. The CDR3 region has the DNA TGTGCTAGCAGTGACGAGCCCTATGGCTACACCTTC.

This clone is labeled large. This chain uses TRBV7-6 with TRBJ2-6, with TRBD1 identical over 9 bases. This CDR3 contains 16 residues. V lost 4 bases to trimming and J lost 0 bases; unmatched junction nucleotides: 1. Per germline, CDR1 SGHVS and CDR2 FNYEAQ. The CDR3 sequence: CASSSGQGSGANVLTF. CDR3 nucleotide sequence: TGTGCCAGCAGCTCGGGACAGGGCTCTGGGGCCAACGTCCTGACTTTC.

This chain links TRBV7-9 with TRBJ2-7; a weak D match, TRBD1 (5 bases). Germline V gene data show CDR1 as SEHNR and CDR2 as FQNEAQ (reference sequence). CDR3 length: 14 residues. V was pared by 2 bases and J by 5 bases, with 13 bases between. The CDR3 bases are TGTGCCAGCAGCTTATCAACAGGTTCCAACGAGCAGTACTTC. Its translation is CASSLSTGSNEQYF.

The J gene is TRBJ1-5, the V gene TRBV4-2; 7 bases line up with TRBD1. The trim removed 2 bases at V and 4 bases at J, leaving 5 bases unmatched. Germline V gene sequence: CDR1 LGHNA, CDR2 YNFKEQ. CDR3 length equals 15 residues. The CDR3 spells CASSQQRDSNQPQHF. The CDR3 DNA reads TGTGCCAGCAGCCAACAGAGGGACAGTAATCAGCCCCAGCATTTT.

The chain employs TRBV7-2 and TRBJ1-1; weak D call: TRBD1 (6 bases). This CDR3 is built from 15 residues. Germline CDR1 reads SGHTA; CDR2 reads FQGNSA. Trimming removed 5 bases at V and 1 base at J, with 14 bases between. CDR3 in DNA: TGTGCCAGCAGCAAGCAGGGGCCATCGAACACTGAAGCTTTCTTT. It yields the protein CASSKQGPSNTEAFF.

This clone has more than one count but fewer than ten. The V gene is TRBV28, the J gene TRBJ2-2; 8 bases are shared with TRBD1. The CDR3 is 15 residues long. CDR1 is MDHEN and CDR2 is SYDVKM in the germline V gene. The V and J ends lost 8 bases and 1 base, in that order; junction bases with no gene match: 6. The CDR3: CASESGTGNTGELFF. CDR3 DNA sequence: TGTGCCAGCGAATCGGGGACAGGGAACACCGGGGAGCTGTTTTTT.

This clone came up a few times. The rearrangement links TRBV5-1 to TRBJ2-2; 8 bases match TRBD1. Germline assignment: CDR1 SGHRS and CDR2 YFSETQ. The length of the CDR3 is 14 residues. The ends lost 9 bases at V and 5 bases at J; junction bases unmatched: 9. The CDR3 region is CATSPGGQTGELFF. CDR3 sequence (DNA): TGCGCCACCTCGCCAGGGGGCCAAACCGGGGAGCTGTTTTTT.

The chain joins TRBV28 to TRBJ2-1, with 10 bases identical to TRBD2. The CDR3 sequence is 16 residues long. The V segment lost 0 bases and the J segment 8 bases; nucleotides outside the gene matches: 7. The V gene's germline CDR1 is MDHEN and CDR2 SYDVKM. CDR3 residues: CASSLWPAGGLDEQFF. The CDR3 DNA reads as TGTGCCAGCAGTTTATGGCCAGCGGGGGGGCTAGATGAGCAGTTCTTC.

The V call is TRBV4-3, the J call TRBJ2-7, with TRBD1 matching 10 bases. With V trimmed by 2 bases and J by 6 bases, 16 bases remained unmatched. The CDR3 is 18 amino acids. Germline CDR1 reads LGHNA; CDR2 reads YSLEER. CDR3 in DNA: TGCGCCAGCAGCCAATATCCTGTCGGGACAGGGGATTTATCCGAGCAGTACTTC. This codes for CASSQYPVGTGDLSEQYF.

V usage is TRBV6-1 and J usage is TRBJ1-5; D perhaps matches TRBD1 (5 bases). The germline V and J ends were trimmed by 5 bases and 0 bases, with 8 bases remaining between them. The CDR3 has 14 residues. Per germline, CDR1 MNHNS and CDR2 SASEGT. Here the CDR3 DNA reads TGTGCCAGCAGTACAGGATCTAGCAATCAGCCCCAGCATTTT. Protein: CASSTGSSNQPQHF.

The V call is TRBV7-2, the J call TRBJ1-4; TRBD1 might be the D (5 bases). Germline CDR1 reads SGHTA; CDR2 reads FQGNSA. The V end lost 2 bases, the J end lost 6 bases, and 10 bases lay between the germline ends. The CDR3 spans 14 residues. CDR3 in amino acids: CASSLSWGDEKLFF. The CDR3 nucleotides read TGTGCCAGCAGCTTAAGTTGGGGGGATGAAAAACTGTTTTTT. Looking up the rest from reference TRBV7-2 and TRBJ1-4 gives the full variable domain: GAGVSQSPSNKVTEKGKDVELRCDPISGHTALYWYRQSLGQGLEFLIYFQGNSAPDKSGLPSDRFSAERTGGSVSTLTIQRTQQEDSAVYLCASSLSWGDEKLFFGSGTQLSVL.

This clone was seen more than once but under ten times. The chain combines TRBV4-1 with TRBJ2-2; 8 nucleotides match TRBD2. The ends lost 0 bases at V and 0 bases at J; junction bases unmatched: 9. Germline CDR1 MGHRA, CDR2 YSYEKL. The CDR3 contains 19 residues. CDR3 DNA sequence: TGCGCCAGCAGCCAAGAGGTAGCGGGGCAGTTCGCGAACACCGGGGAGCTGTTTTTT. Encoded protein: CASSQEVAGQFANTGELFF.

The V and J genes are TRBV28 and TRBJ2-5; 13 nucleotides match TRBD2. V shed 6 bases and J 5 bases; nucleotides not matched to a gene: 3. This CDR3 has 14 amino acids. Germline V gene data show CDR1 as MDHEN and CDR2 as SYDVKM. The CDR3 bases are TGTGCCAGCAGACTAGCGGGGGGGGGCGAGACCCAGTACTTC. Translation gives CASRLAGGGETQYF.

In regard to this clone: A junction boundary mismatches the germline segment, possibly from a read error. V usage is TRBV6-1 and J usage is TRBJ2-7, with D maybe TRBD1 (6 bases). The CDR3 spans 15 residues. The germline V gene has CDR1 MNHNS and CDR2 SASEGT. This chain's CDR3 is CASSELGGTSYKQYF. In DNA form, the CDR3 reads TGTGCCAGCAGTGAATTAGGGGGTACCTCCTACAAGCAGTACTTC.

This clone was seen only once. The chain links TRBV4-1 to TRBJ1-1; perhaps TRBD1 as D (5 bases). The germline V and J ends were trimmed by 0 bases and 0 bases, with 8 bases remaining between them. Germline CDR1 is MGHRA and CDR2 is YSYEKL. This CDR3 region has 15 residues. The CDR3 sequence: CASSQDWGLNTEAFF. In nucleotides, the CDR3 is TGCGCCAGCAGCCAAGACTGGGGCTTGAACACTGAAGCTTTCTTT.

V is TRBV4-3 and J is TRBJ1-4; unclear D gene. CDR1 LGHNA and CDR2 YSLEER come from the germline V gene. V lost 3 bases to trimming and J lost 0 bases, with 8 bases between them. The CDR3 is 15 amino acids. This CDR3 is CASSQHDATNEKLFF. The CDR3 coding sequence is TGCGCCAGCAGCCAGCATGATGCAACTAATGAAAAACTGTTTTTT.